This T cell receptor beta chain was observed in a study of blood T cell repertoires in COVID-19. Study summary: There were acute and convalescent COVID-19 samples, and they came from the United States, Italy and Spain. The cDNA or gDNA used as material had been derived from T cells, B-cell-depleted T cells, or PBMCs.

Per the authors' pipeline: Amplification of reference gene primers provided the estimated nucleated cell counts. This table comes from immunoSEQ multiplex PCR, and its TCRdb copy is limited to in-frame clones, with some not included. V and J calls and clone size are given by that table; D and trimming were obtained from the DNA. Of 85,000 to 120,000 clones detected, 60% to 80% appear once; the ten largest clones hold approximately 9.9%. Notes on this clone: A much larger clone differs from this one at a single base, so this may be a read error.

This CDR3 has 16 residues. Germline assignment: CDR1 SGDLS and CDR2 YYNGEE. Sequencing was performed on peripheral blood. The chain couples TRBV9 to TRBJ2-2; 14 nucleotides line up with TRBD2. The TCR comes from a man between 60 and 70 years old with active or convalescent COVID-19. Written as DNA, the CDR3 is TGTGCCAGCAGCGTGGGACTAGCGGGAGTTGCCGGGGAGCTGCTTTTT. Translating gives CASSVGLAGVAGELLF.